The 17 T cell receptor beta chains listed next were all sequenced from one sample in a study of cytotoxic CD8 clonotypes in ibrutinib-treated CLL. The protocol was immunoSEQ multiplex PCR, while the TCRdb copy is restricted to in-frame clones and leaves out a portion. Seen here are almost 250,000 clones, roughly 74% observed once, and the top ten hold approximately 15%. The sequenced sample was PBMCs, obtained after 24 months of ibrutinib treatment. The receptors stem from a human donor with chronic lymphocytic leukemia.

The V call is TRBV20-1, the J call TRBJ2-3, with D hard to call. CDR1 is DFQATT, CDR2 SNEGSKA, per germline (reference sequence). The CDR3 contains 11 residues. V was shortened by 5 bases and J by 6 bases, with 9 bases between the two germline ends. CDR3 residues: CSAGLIDTQYF. The CDR3 region has the DNA TGCAGTGCTGGCCTGATTGATACGCAGTATTTT.

The chain links TRBV9 to TRBJ2-7; D tentatively reads TRBD1 or TRBD2 (5 bases each). The CDR3 has 15 amino acids. V lost 0 bases and J 2 bases, leaving 12 bases between the germline ends. Germline V CDR1 and CDR2: SGDLS, YYNGEE. The CDR3 loop is CASSVVPGPPYEQYF. Here the CDR3 DNA reads TGTGCCAGCAGCGTAGTCCCGGGACCCCCCTACGAGCAGTACTTC. Looking up the rest from reference TRBV9 and TRBJ2-7 gives the full variable domain: DSGVTQTPKHLITATGQRVTLRCSPRSGDLSVYWYQQSLDQGLQFLIQYYNGEERAKGNILERFSAQQFPDLHSELNLSSLELGDSALYFCASSVVPGPPYEQYFGPGTRLTVT.

This clone appeared once. The gene calls are TRBV15 and TRBJ2-7, with D perhaps assigned TRBD1 or TRBD2 (5 bases each). This CDR3 is 15 amino acids long. CDR1 and CDR2 from the germline V gene are LNHNV and YYDKDF (reference sequence). Trimming removed 0 bases at V and 0 bases at J, with 9 bases between. In DNA form, the CDR3 reads TGTGCCACCAGCAGAGATGGGGGAAACTCCTACGAGCAGTACTTC. This gives the protein CATSRDGGNSYEQYF. Complete variable domain (other parts from reference TRBV15 and TRBJ2-7): DAMVIQNPRYQVTQFGKPVTLSCSQTLNHNVMYWYQQKSSQAPKLLFHYYDKDFNNEADTPDNFQSRRPNTSFCFLDIRSPGLGDTAMYLCATSRDGGNSYEQYFGPGTRLTVT.

The chain carries TRBV6-5 and TRBJ2-4; 8 bases agree with TRBD1. This CDR3 contains 14 residues. V was clipped by 4 bases and J by 8 bases; unmatched bases: 7. Germline CDR1 reads MNHEY; CDR2 reads SVGAGI. The CDR3 DNA sequence: TGTGCCAGCAGTTCCCGACCGACAGGGGACATTCAGTACTTC. Protein sequence: CASSSRPTGDIQYF.

The chain has TRBV29-1 and TRBJ2-1; 8 nucleotides match TRBD2. Losses at the gene ends were 2 bases for V and 12 bases for J; bases not matched to a gene: 3. CDR3 length equals 11 residues. CDR1 is SQVTM and CDR2 is ANQGSEA in the germline V gene. CDR3 bases: TGCAGCGTTGAAAGCCTAGCGGGGCAGTTCTTC. It is translated as CSVESLAGQFF.

This clone was detected only a few times. In DNA, the CDR3 is TGTGCCAGCAGCGTAGCCCCCGGGACACTCGATGGCTACACCTTC. It encodes CASSVAPGTLDGYTF. The rearrangement links TRBV9 to TRBJ1-2; maybe TRBD1 (6 bases). This CDR3 contains 15 residues. Between the trimmed V and J ends, which lost 0 bases and 6 bases, there was a span of 15 bases. Germline CDR1 is SGDLS and CDR2 is YYNGEE.

This clone has a single count. This sequence joins TRBV7-9 and TRBJ2-1; no clear D gene. CDR3 length: 14 amino acids. The V end lost 5 bases, the J end lost 3 bases, and 11 bases lay between the germline ends. Germline V gene sequence: CDR1 SEHNR, CDR2 FQNEAQ (reference sequence). The CDR3, as DNA: TGTGCCAGCAGCCCACGGACGGACTACAATGAGCAGTTCTTC. Translating gives CASSPRTDYNEQFF.

The chain employs TRBV20-1 and TRBJ2-1, with no clear D. Per the germline V gene, CDR1 is DFQATT and CDR2 is SNEGSKA (reference sequence). V was pared by 6 bases and J by 13 bases, with 7 bases between. This CDR3 contains 8 residues. Here the CDR3 reads CSAWPQFF. The CDR3 nucleotides read TGCAGTGCGTGGCCCCAGTTCTTC.

The genes are TRBV2 and TRBJ2-2; 7 positions agree with TRBD2. Germline V CDR1 and CDR2: SNHLY, FYNNEI. There are 15 residues in the CDR3. Trimming took 2 bases from V and 9 from J; bases not matched to a gene: 9. CDR3 loop: CASSELIMGGWELFF. DNA for the CDR3: TGTGCCAGCAGTGAACTTATAATGGGAGGGTGGGAGCTGTTTTTT.

The chain recombines TRBV11-2 with TRBJ2-7; D call uncertain. Trimming cost V 7 bases and J 3 bases, with 16 bases left between them. CDR1 and CDR2 (germline): SGHAT, FQNNGV. The CDR3 has 14 amino acids. CDR3 amino acids: CASTGRNRNYEQYF. The CDR3 coding sequence is TGTGCCAGCACCGGTCGGAACCGAAACTACGAGCAGTACTTC.

This chain uses TRBV7-6 with TRBJ2-3; D gene ambiguous. Trimming took off 5 bases at V and 1 base at J, with 19 bases between the two ends. Germline assignment: CDR1 SGHVS and CDR2 FNYEAQ. CDR3 length equals 17 residues. The CDR3 region is CASSPRSSRHRTDTQYF. The CDR3 bases are TGTGCCAGCAGCCCGCGGAGTAGCAGACATCGCACAGATACGCAGTATTTT.

This clone was observed a handful of times. The CDR3 loop is CASSLNGGQDEFF. The DNA of the CDR3 is TGTGCCAGCAGCTTAAATGGGGGACAGGATGAGTTCTTC. This chain links TRBV7-9 with TRBJ2-1; 8 bases match TRBD1. Germline V gene data show CDR1 as SEHNR and CDR2 as FQNEAQ (reference sequence). V gave up 2 bases and J gave up 14 bases; unmatched junction bases: 8. This CDR3 comprises 13 residues. Based on the CDR3 plus reference TRBV7-9 and TRBJ2-1, the full variable domain is DTGVSQNPRHKITKRGQNVTFRCDPISEHNRLYWYRQTLGQGPEFLTYFQNEAQLEKSRLLSDRFSAERPKGSFSTLEIQRTEQGDSAMYLCASSLNGGQDEFFGPGTRLTVL.

V gene TRBV29-1 combines with J gene TRBJ1-2; D uncertain. Germline loops: CDR1 SQVTM, CDR2 ANQGSEA. The CDR3 totals 12 residues. Trimming took 3 bases from V and 3 from J, leaving 8 bases between them. This chain's CDR3 is CSVDPTDYGYTF. DNA for the CDR3: TGCAGCGTTGACCCTACGGACTATGGCTACACCTTC.

This clone showed up just once. This sequence joins TRBV29-1 and TRBJ2-3, with 10 bases aligning to TRBD2. The length of the CDR3 is 15 residues. J gave up 0 bases and V 6 bases, and 6 bases lay outside the gene matches. Germline V gene data show CDR1 as SQVTM and CDR2 as ANQGSEA. The CDR3 is CSVRGTSESTDTQYF. The CDR3 DNA reads TGCAGCGTGAGGGGGACTAGCGAAAGCACAGATACGCAGTATTTT.

This clone was seen a single time. The chain is built from TRBV28 and TRBJ2-2; possibly TRBD2 for D (5 bases). Per the germline V gene, CDR1 is MDHEN and CDR2 is SYDVKM. The CDR3 sequence is 15 residues long. The V gene lost 7 bases and the J gene lost 5 bases, with 17 bases spanning the gap. As DNA, the CDR3 is TGTGCCAGCACCCCCCCTCCCACGGGGACCGGGGAGCTGTTTTTT. As protein: CASTPPPTGTGELFF.

The CDR3 reads CASSEVRGTDTQYF. The CDR3 DNA is TGTGCCAGCAGTGAAGTGAGAGGAACAGATACGCAGTATTTT. This rearrangement joins TRBV2 to TRBJ2-3; no clear D. Per the germline V gene, CDR1 is SNHLY and CDR2 is FYNNEI. The CDR3 has 14 amino acids. Trimming stripped 1 base from V and 3 bases from J, with 8 bases between.

The CDR3 DNA is TGTGCCAGCGGCACGCGTACTGAGCAGTTCTTC. It codes for CASGTRTEQFF. This chain connects TRBV9 to TRBJ2-1; no reliable D call. The CDR3 contains 11 residues. V lost 7 bases, J lost 9 bases, and 11 bases lay in between. CDR1 and CDR2 from the germline V gene are SGDLS and YYNGEE.